This T cell receptor beta chain was recovered during a study of blood T cell repertoires in COVID-19. Participants' own reports of clinical history determined their cohort assignment. The assay was immunoSEQ multiplex PCR, and TCRdb's table has in-frame clones only and misses some. The table includes 140,000 or so clones, approximately 87% detected once. This clone has just one count. This CDR3 has 13 residues. Germline lookup yields CDR1 SNHLY and CDR2 FYNNEI. The ends lost 10 bases at V and 2 bases at J; junction bases unmatched: 3. The sequence was collected from a man in his fifties or sixties who had recovered from COVID-19. Specimen: PBMCs or T cells enriched from blood (not recorded which). The gene calls are TRBV2 and TRBJ1-1; the match to TRBD1 covers 11 bases. In nucleotides, the CDR3 is TGTGCCACCCGGACAGGGGGCAACACTGAAGCTTTCTTT. This codes for CATRTGGNTEAFF.